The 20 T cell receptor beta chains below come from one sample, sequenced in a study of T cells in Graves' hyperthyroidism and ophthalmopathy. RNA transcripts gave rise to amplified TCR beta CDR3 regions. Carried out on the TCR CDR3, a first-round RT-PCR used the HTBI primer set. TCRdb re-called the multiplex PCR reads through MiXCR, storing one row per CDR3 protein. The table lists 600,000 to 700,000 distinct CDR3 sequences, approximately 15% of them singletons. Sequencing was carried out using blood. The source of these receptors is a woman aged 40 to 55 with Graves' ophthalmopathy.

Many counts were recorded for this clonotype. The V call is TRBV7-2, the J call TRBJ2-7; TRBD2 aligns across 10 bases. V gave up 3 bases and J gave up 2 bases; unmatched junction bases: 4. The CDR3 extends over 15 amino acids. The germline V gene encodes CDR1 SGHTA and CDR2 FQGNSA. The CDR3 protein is CASSLSGRDAYEQYF. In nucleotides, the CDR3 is TGTGCCAGCAGCTTGAGCGGGAGGGACGCCTACGAGCAGTACTTC.

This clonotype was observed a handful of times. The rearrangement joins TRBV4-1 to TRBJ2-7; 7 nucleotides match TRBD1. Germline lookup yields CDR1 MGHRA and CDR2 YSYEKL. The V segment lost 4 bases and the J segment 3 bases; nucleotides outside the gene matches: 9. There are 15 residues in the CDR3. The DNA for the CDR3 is TGCGCCAGCAGCCTGCACTGGACAGGCGACTACGAGCAGTACTTC. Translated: CASSLHWTGDYEQYF.

The CDR3 DNA reads as TGTGCCAGCAGGGAGGGACAGGGCCTAATCTACAATTCACCCCTCCACTTT. It translates to CASREGQGLIYNSPLHF. The genes are TRBV6-1 and TRBJ1-6; TRBD1 agrees at 9 bases. This CDR3 region has 17 residues. Germline CDR1 MNHNS, CDR2 SASEGT. V shed 6 bases, J shed 7 bases, and the junction held 13 bases outside the gene matches.

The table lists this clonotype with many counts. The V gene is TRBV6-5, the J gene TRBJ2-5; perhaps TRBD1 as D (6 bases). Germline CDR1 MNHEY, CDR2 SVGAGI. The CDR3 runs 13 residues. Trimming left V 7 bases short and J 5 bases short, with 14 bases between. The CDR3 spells CASTPGQLETQYF. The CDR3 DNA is TGTGCCAGCACCCCCGGACAGTTGGAGACCCAGTACTTC.

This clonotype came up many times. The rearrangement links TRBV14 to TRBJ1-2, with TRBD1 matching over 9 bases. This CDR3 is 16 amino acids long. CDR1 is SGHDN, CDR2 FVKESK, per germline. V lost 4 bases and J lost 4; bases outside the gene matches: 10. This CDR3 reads CASSPLQGAEGYGYTF. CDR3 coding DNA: TGTGCCAGCAGCCCCCTACAGGGGGCCGAAGGCTATGGCTACACCTTC.

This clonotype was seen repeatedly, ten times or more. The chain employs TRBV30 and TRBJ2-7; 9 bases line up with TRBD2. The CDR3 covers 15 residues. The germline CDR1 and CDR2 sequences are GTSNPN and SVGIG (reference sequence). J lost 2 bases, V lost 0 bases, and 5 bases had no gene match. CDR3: CAWSVASGRPYEQYF. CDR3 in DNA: TGTGCCTGGAGTGTAGCCAGCGGGAGGCCCTACGAGCAGTACTTC.

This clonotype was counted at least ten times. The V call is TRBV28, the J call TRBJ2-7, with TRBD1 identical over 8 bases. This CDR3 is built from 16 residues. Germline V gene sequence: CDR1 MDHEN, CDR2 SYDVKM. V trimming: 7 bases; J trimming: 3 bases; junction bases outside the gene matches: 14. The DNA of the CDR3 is TGTGCCAGCACCTTGGGGTTCGGGACAGGTCTCTACGAGCAGTACTTC. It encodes CASTLGFGTGLYEQYF.

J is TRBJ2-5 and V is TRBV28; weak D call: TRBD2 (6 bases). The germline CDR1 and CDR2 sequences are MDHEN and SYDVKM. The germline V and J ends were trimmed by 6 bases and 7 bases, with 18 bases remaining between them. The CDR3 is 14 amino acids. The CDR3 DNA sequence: TGTGCCAGCAGCTCCCTGGGGGAGGCGGCGACCCAGTACTTC. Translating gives CASSSLGEAATQYF.

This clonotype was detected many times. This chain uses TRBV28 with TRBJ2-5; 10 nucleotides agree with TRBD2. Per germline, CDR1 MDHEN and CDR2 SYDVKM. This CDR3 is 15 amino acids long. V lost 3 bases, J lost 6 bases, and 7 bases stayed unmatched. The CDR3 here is CASSFGLAGVKTQYF. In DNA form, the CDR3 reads TGTGCCAGCAGTTTTGGGCTAGCGGGAGTAAAGACCCAGTACTTC.

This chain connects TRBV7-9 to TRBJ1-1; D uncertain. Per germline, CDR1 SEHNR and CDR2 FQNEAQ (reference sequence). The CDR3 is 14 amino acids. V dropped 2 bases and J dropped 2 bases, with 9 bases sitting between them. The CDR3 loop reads CASSLPPGNTEAFF. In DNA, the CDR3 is TGTGCCAGCAGCTTACCGCCCGGAAACACTGAAGCTTTCTTT.

The DNA of the CDR3 is TGTGCCTGGAGCAGGCTTGAGGGGGACGAGCAGTACTTC. This encodes CAWSRLEGDEQYF. The chain combines TRBV30 with TRBJ2-7; possible D gene TRBD1, 6 bases. V gave up 3 bases and J gave up 5 bases, with 14 bases separating them. Germline V gives CDR1 GTSNPN, CDR2 SVGIG (reference sequence). The CDR3 totals 13 residues.

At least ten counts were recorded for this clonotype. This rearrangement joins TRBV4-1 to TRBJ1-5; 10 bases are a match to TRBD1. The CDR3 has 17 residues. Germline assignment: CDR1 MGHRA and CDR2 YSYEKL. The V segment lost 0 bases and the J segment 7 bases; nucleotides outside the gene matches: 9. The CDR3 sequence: CASSQDGGTGERQPQHF. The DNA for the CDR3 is TGCGCCAGCAGCCAAGATGGGGGGACAGGGGAGCGCCAGCCCCAGCATTTT.

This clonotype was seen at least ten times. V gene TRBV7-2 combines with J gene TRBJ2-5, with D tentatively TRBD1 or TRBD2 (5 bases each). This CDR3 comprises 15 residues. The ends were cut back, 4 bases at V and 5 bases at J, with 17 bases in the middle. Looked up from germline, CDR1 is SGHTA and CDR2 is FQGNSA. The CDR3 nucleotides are TGTGCCAGCAGCTCACAGGCCGGGACCGCCGAGACCCAGTACTTC. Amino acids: CASSSQAGTAETQYF.

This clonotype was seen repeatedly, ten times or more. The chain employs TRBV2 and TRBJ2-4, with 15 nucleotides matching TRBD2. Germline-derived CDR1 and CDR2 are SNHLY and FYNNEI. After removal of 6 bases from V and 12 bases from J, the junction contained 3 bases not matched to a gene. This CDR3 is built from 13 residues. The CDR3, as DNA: TGTGCCAGCAGGGAGGGACTAGCGGGAGGTCAGTACTTC. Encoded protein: CASREGLAGGQYF.

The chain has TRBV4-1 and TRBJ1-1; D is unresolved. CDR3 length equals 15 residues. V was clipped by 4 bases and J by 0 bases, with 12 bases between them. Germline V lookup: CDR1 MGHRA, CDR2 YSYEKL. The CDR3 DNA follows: TGCGCCAGCAGCCCTAGCCCTGGGATGAACACTGAAGCTTTCTTT. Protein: CASSPSPGMNTEAFF.

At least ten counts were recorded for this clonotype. The CDR3, as DNA: TGTGCCAGCACCTCTATCACCGGGGAGCTGTTTTTT. Translated, it gives CASTSITGELFF. V and J are TRBV12-3 or TRBV12-4 and TRBJ2-2; no firm D call. Trimming pared 7 bases from V and 4 bases from J, leaving 7 bases between. The CDR3 totals 12 residues.

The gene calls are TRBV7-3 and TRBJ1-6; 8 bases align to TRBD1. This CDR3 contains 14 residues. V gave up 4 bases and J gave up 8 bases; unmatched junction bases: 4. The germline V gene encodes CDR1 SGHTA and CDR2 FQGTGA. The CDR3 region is CASSSQGADSPLHF. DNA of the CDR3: TGTGCCAGCAGCTCCCAGGGGGCTGATTCACCCCTCCACTTT.

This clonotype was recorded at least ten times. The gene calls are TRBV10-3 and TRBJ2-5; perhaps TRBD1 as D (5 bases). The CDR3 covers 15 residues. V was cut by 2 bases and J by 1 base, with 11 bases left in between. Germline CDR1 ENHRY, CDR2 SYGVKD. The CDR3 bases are TGTGCCATCAGTGAGAGGGGTGGTCGCCAAGAGACCCAGTACTTC. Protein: CAISERGGRQETQYF.

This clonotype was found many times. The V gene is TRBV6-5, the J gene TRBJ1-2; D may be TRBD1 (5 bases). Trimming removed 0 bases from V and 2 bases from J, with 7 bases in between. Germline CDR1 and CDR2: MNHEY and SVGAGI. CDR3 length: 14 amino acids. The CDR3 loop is CASSYSDTNYGYTF. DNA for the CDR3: TGTGCCAGCAGTTACTCGGACACCAACTATGGCTACACCTTC.

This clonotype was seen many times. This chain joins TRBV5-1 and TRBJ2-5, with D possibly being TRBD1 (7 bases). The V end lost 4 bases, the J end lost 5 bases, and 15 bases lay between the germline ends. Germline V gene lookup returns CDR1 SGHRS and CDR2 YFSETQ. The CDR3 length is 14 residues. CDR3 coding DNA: TGCGCCAGCAGCCCCGGAGGGGGCGGGGAGACCCAGTACTTC. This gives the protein CASSPGGGGETQYF.